This is a list of T cell receptor beta chains from one sample in a study of control samples from healthy donors and cancer patients. Produced via immunoSEQ multiplex PCR; TCRdb's table is partial and in-frame only. The top ten clones hold 4% to 5.5% of a sample with around 150,000 clones, approximately 91% of them seen once. The sequencing input was blood. The receptors shown here come from a man under 40 in good health. Both conserved end residues are part of each CDR3. A D gene is named only where the DNA matches it firmly. Only part of the rows carry a size: once, few, many, or a class if the clone is expanded.

CDR3 DNA: TGTGCCAGCAGCCCAACAGGCCTGGACAGGGGCGAGCAGTACTTC; CDR3 protein: CASSPTGLDRGEQYF; clone size: -; D gene: TRBD1; J gene: TRBJ2-7; V gene: TRBV13
CDR3 DNA: TGCAGCATTCTCAAGGGCTCATCCTACGAGCAGTACTTC; CDR3 protein: CSILKGSSYEQYF; clone size: -; D gene: -; J gene: TRBJ2-7; V gene: TRBV29-1
CDR3 DNA: TGCGCCAGCAGCTTGGGTTCCCCTAACTATGGCTACACCTTC; CDR3 protein: CASSLGSPNYGYTF; clone size: -; D gene: -; J gene: TRBJ1-2; V gene: TRBV5-1
CDR3 DNA: TGTGCCAGCAGCGCCTCGACAGGGGGGTCCTACGAGCAGTACTTC; CDR3 protein: CASSASTGGSYEQYF; clone size: -; D gene: TRBD1; J gene: TRBJ2-7; V gene: TRBV9
CDR3 DNA: TGTGCCAGCAGCTTAGGACAGCTGTATGGCTACACCTTC; CDR3 protein: CASSLGQLYGYTF; clone size: -; D gene: -; J gene: TRBJ1-2; V gene: TRBV11-2
CDR3 DNA: TGTGCCAGCAGCCCGATGGGGGATACGCAGTATTTT; CDR3 protein: CASSPMGDTQYF; clone size: -; D gene: -; J gene: TRBJ2-3; V gene: TRBV3-1/TRBV3-2
CDR3 DNA: TGTGCCAGCAGCGTAGGACAGGGAGATGGCTACACCTTC; CDR3 protein: CASSVGQGDGYTF; clone size: -; D gene: TRBD1; J gene: TRBJ1-2; V gene: TRBV9
CDR3 DNA: TGTGCCAGCAGCTTGGCCCCAGGGGCAAAACTCCGCTCTGGAAACACCATATATTTT; CDR3 protein: CASSLAPGAKLRSGNTIYF; clone size: -; D gene: -; J gene: TRBJ1-3; V gene: TRBV5-4
CDR3 DNA: TGTGCCAGCAGCGTAGACGACAGGGGCCCTAGTGAAGCTTTCTTT; CDR3 protein: CASSVDDRGPSEAFF; clone size: -; D gene: TRBD1; J gene: TRBJ1-1; V gene: TRBV9
CDR3 DNA: TGTGCCAGCAGCTCCCGGACTAGCGGGGGGCGGGGCCGACAGTATTTT; CDR3 protein: CASSSRTSGGRGRQYF; clone size: -; D gene: TRBD2; J gene: TRBJ2-3; V gene: TRBV7-2
CDR3 DNA: TGTGCCAGCAGCCACCTCAATTCGGGCCTCTCCTACGAGCAGTACTTC; CDR3 protein: CASSHLNSGLSYEQYF; clone size: once; D gene: -; J gene: TRBJ2-7; V gene: TRBV3-1/TRBV3-2
CDR3 DNA: TGTGCCACCCGGGCCCGGGATCAGCCCCAGCATTTT; CDR3 protein: CATRARDQPQHF; clone size: -; D gene: -; J gene: TRBJ1-5; V gene: TRBV10-3
CDR3 DNA: TGTGCCAGCAGCGTAGACAGCAGGGGCACTAATGAAAAACTGTTTTTT; CDR3 protein: CASSVDSRGTNEKLFF; clone size: once; D gene: -; J gene: TRBJ1-4; V gene: TRBV9
CDR3 DNA: TGTGCCAGCAGACCCTATGCAGCGATCGGCCAAGAGACCCAGTACTTC; CDR3 protein: CASRPYAAIGQETQYF; clone size: -; D gene: -; J gene: TRBJ2-5; V gene: TRBV7-2
CDR3 DNA: TGTGCCAGCAGCTTAGGCGGGAGCTCTGGGGAGCTGTTTTTT; CDR3 protein: CASSLGGSSGELFF; clone size: -; D gene: TRBD2; J gene: TRBJ2-2; V gene: TRBV7-2
CDR3 DNA: TGCGCCAGCAGCCCCCACTCGGGGAAGTGGGGCAATGAGCAGTTCTTC; CDR3 protein: CASSPHSGKWGNEQFF; clone size: -; D gene: -; J gene: TRBJ2-1; V gene: TRBV4-3
CDR3 DNA: TGTGCCAGCAGTCCCCTTGGCGGGAGCAATGAGCAGTTCTTC; CDR3 protein: CASSPLGGSNEQFF; clone size: -; D gene: TRBD2; J gene: TRBJ2-1; V gene: TRBV27
CDR3 DNA: TGTGCCAGCAGCTCCTGGGGCCTTCAAGAGACCCAGTACTTC; CDR3 protein: CASSSWGLQETQYF; clone size: -; D gene: -; J gene: TRBJ2-5; V gene: TRBV5-5
CDR3 DNA: TGTGCCAGTAGTATCGGGGGAGGGAACACTGAAGCTTTCTTT; CDR3 protein: CASSIGGGNTEAFF; clone size: -; D gene: -; J gene: TRBJ1-1; V gene: TRBV19
CDR3 DNA: TGTGCCAGCAGCTTGTTGACAGGGCGCGGAGATACGCAGTATTTT; CDR3 protein: CASSLLTGRGDTQYF; clone size: -; D gene: TRBD1; J gene: TRBJ2-3; V gene: TRBV5-5
CDR3 DNA: TGTGCCAGCAGTTACTCGATAACCGGGAAGAGCACAGATACGCAGTATTTT; CDR3 protein: CASSYSITGKSTDTQYF; clone size: -; D gene: -; J gene: TRBJ2-3; V gene: TRBV6-2/TRBV6-3
CDR3 DNA: TGTGCCAGCAGTTTATTTCGGGGGAATCAGCCCCAGCATTTT; CDR3 protein: CASSLFRGNQPQHF; clone size: -; D gene: -; J gene: TRBJ1-5; V gene: TRBV27
CDR3 DNA: TGTGCCAGCAGCCCCGGGAAGAACACCGGGGAGCTGTTTTTT; CDR3 protein: CASSPGKNTGELFF; clone size: -; D gene: -; J gene: TRBJ2-2; V gene: TRBV7-2
CDR3 DNA: TGTGCCAGCTCACCAGGCATTTACAATGAGCAGTTCTTC; CDR3 protein: CASSPGIYNEQFF; clone size: -; D gene: -; J gene: TRBJ2-1; V gene: TRBV18
CDR3 DNA: TGTGCCAGCAGTTTAAGGGTCTACAATGAGCAGTTCTTC; CDR3 protein: CASSLRVYNEQFF; clone size: -; D gene: -; J gene: TRBJ2-1; V gene: TRBV12-3/TRBV12-4
CDR3 DNA: TGTGCCAGCTCATTGGACAGGCAGCCCCAGCATTTT; CDR3 protein: CASSLDRQPQHF; clone size: -; D gene: TRBD1; J gene: TRBJ1-5; V gene: TRBV18
CDR3 DNA: TGCGCCAGTACAACCGGGACACTCTCCTACGAGCAGTACTTC; CDR3 protein: CASTTGTLSYEQYF; clone size: -; D gene: -; J gene: TRBJ2-7; V gene: TRBV5-1
CDR3 DNA: TGCGCCAGCAGCTTGTCTCCCGGCGAGCAGTACTTC; CDR3 protein: CASSLSPGEQYF; clone size: -; D gene: -; J gene: TRBJ2-7; V gene: TRBV5-1
CDR3 DNA: TGTGCTAGCAGCTTAGTACCTAGCGGGAGTCGAGAGACCCAGTACTTC; CDR3 protein: CASSLVPSGSRETQYF; clone size: once; D gene: TRBD2; J gene: TRBJ2-5; V gene: TRBV7-7
CDR3 DNA: TGTGCCAGCAGCCCCCCAGCAGAGACCTACGAGCAGTACTTC; CDR3 protein: CASSPPAETYEQYF; clone size: -; D gene: -; J gene: TRBJ2-7; V gene: TRBV11-2
CDR3 DNA: TGTGCCAGCAGCCAAGATGAGTCAGAATTCCAAGAGACCCAGTACTTC; CDR3 protein: CASSQDESEFQETQYF; clone size: once; D gene: -; J gene: TRBJ2-5; V gene: TRBV3-1/TRBV3-2
CDR3 DNA: TGTGCCAGCAGCGTTCGAAGGGGACAGATGAATGAAAAACTGTTTTTT; CDR3 protein: CASSVRRGQMNEKLFF; clone size: -; D gene: TRBD1; J gene: TRBJ1-4; V gene: TRBV5-5
CDR3 DNA: TGTGCCAGCAGCTCCGGTGCTTACGAGCAGTACTTC; CDR3 protein: CASSSGAYEQYF; clone size: -; D gene: -; J gene: TRBJ2-7; V gene: TRBV7-9
CDR3 DNA: TGCGCCAGCAGGACGGCAGGGTTTGATTCACCCCTCCACTTT; CDR3 protein: CASRTAGFDSPLHF; clone size: -; D gene: -; J gene: TRBJ1-6; V gene: TRBV4-1
CDR3 DNA: TGTGCCAGCAGCCCTTTATTACTAGCGGGATTCTCCTACGAGCAGTACTTC; CDR3 protein: CASSPLLLAGFSYEQYF; clone size: -; D gene: TRBD2; J gene: TRBJ2-7; V gene: TRBV7-2
CDR3 DNA: TGCGCCAGCAGCTTGGGGGACAGGGTGAGCACAGATACGCAGTATTTT; CDR3 protein: CASSLGDRVSTDTQYF; clone size: -; D gene: TRBD1; J gene: TRBJ2-3; V gene: TRBV5-1
CDR3 DNA: TGTGCCAGCAGCCCCGCCGAAGGGCGGGTAGGAGATACGCAGTATTTT; CDR3 protein: CASSPAEGRVGDTQYF; clone size: -; D gene: -; J gene: TRBJ2-3; V gene: TRBV9
CDR3 DNA: TGCGCCAGCAGCCAAGATGACGGGAGCTCCTATAATTCACCCCTCCACTTT; CDR3 protein: CASSQDDGSSYNSPLHF; clone size: -; D gene: -; J gene: TRBJ1-6; V gene: TRBV4-1
CDR3 DNA: TGTGCCAGCAGCCCCCACACCGTGGGGCCGAACACTGAAGCTTTCTTT; CDR3 protein: CASSPHTVGPNTEAFF; clone size: -; D gene: -; J gene: TRBJ1-1; V gene: TRBV3-1/TRBV3-2
CDR3 DNA: TGTGCCAGCAGCCCCCGAGGGGGTAACTATGGCTACACCTTC; CDR3 protein: CASSPRGGNYGYTF; clone size: -; D gene: -; J gene: TRBJ1-2; V gene: TRBV9
CDR3 DNA: TGTGCCAGCTCACCAGCCAGGGCGGGCGAGCAGTACTTC; CDR3 protein: CASSPARAGEQYF; clone size: -; D gene: -; J gene: TRBJ2-7; V gene: TRBV18
CDR3 DNA: TGTGCCAGCAGTGTTAGGACAGGGAATCAGCCCCAGCATTTT; CDR3 protein: CASSVRTGNQPQHF; clone size: -; D gene: TRBD1; J gene: TRBJ1-5; V gene: TRBV2
CDR3 DNA: TGTGCTAGTGGCAAAAAGGGGGGATTGGGCTCCTACAATGAGCAGTTCTTC; CDR3 protein: CASGKKGGLGSYNEQFF; clone size: -; D gene: -; J gene: TRBJ2-1; V gene: TRBV12-5
CDR3 DNA: TGTGCCAGCAGTCAGGAGGCCGGGGAGCTGTTTTTT; CDR3 protein: CASSQEAGELFF; clone size: -; D gene: -; J gene: TRBJ2-2; V gene: TRBV5-6
CDR3 DNA: TGTGCCAGCAGCTTGTGGACAGGGTCAACTTTCTTT; CDR3 protein: CASSLWTGSTFF; clone size: -; D gene: TRBD1; J gene: TRBJ1-1; V gene: TRBV5-6
CDR3 DNA: TGTGCCAGCAGTTCGACAGGGGGAGGCTACACCTTC; CDR3 protein: CASSSTGGGYTF; clone size: -; D gene: TRBD1; J gene: TRBJ1-2; V gene: TRBV6-5
CDR3 DNA: TGTGCCAGCAGCGTAGAACAGGGTGGTGGCTACACCTTC; CDR3 protein: CASSVEQGGGYTF; clone size: -; D gene: -; J gene: TRBJ1-2; V gene: TRBV9
CDR3 DNA: TGTGCCAGCAGCGAGGGATCCGGCTATGGCTACACCTTC; CDR3 protein: CASSEGSGYGYTF; clone size: -; D gene: -; J gene: TRBJ1-2; V gene: TRBV7-9
CDR3 DNA: TGTGCCAGCAGTTACAGTGTAAGGGGATTGAACACTGAAGCTTTCTTT; CDR3 protein: CASSYSVRGLNTEAFF; clone size: -; D gene: -; J gene: TRBJ1-1; V gene: TRBV6-2/TRBV6-3
CDR3 DNA: TGTGCCAGCAGCTTCGGGGTAGGAGAGACCCAGTACTTC; CDR3 protein: CASSFGVGETQYF; clone size: -; D gene: -; J gene: TRBJ2-5; V gene: TRBV11-3
CDR3 DNA: TGTGCCAGCAGCCGGAACGGACAGCCCAATGAGCAGTTCTTC; CDR3 protein: CASSRNGQPNEQFF; clone size: -; D gene: -; J gene: TRBJ2-1; V gene: TRBV3-1/TRBV3-2
CDR3 DNA: TGTGCCAGCAGAAAGGGGGGGGAGAACTATGGCTACACCTTC; CDR3 protein: CASRKGGENYGYTF; clone size: -; D gene: -; J gene: TRBJ1-2; V gene: TRBV27
CDR3 DNA: TGTGCCAGCAGTCCCCCCGGGACTAATACTGGGCAGTTCTTC; CDR3 protein: CASSPPGTNTGQFF; clone size: -; D gene: TRBD2; J gene: TRBJ2-1; V gene: TRBV27
CDR3 DNA: TGTGCCAGCAGCTTGGGCTCTGGAAACACCATATATTTT; CDR3 protein: CASSLGSGNTIYF; clone size: -; D gene: -; J gene: TRBJ1-3; V gene: TRBV7-2
CDR3 DNA: TGCGCCAGCCGTCATCAAGCGGGGGGAAACACAGATACGCAGTATTTT; CDR3 protein: CASRHQAGGNTDTQYF; clone size: -; D gene: TRBD2; J gene: TRBJ2-3; V gene: TRBV5-1
CDR3 DNA: TGTGCCAGCAGTTACGTCCAGGCGCACAATGAGCAGTTCTTC; CDR3 protein: CASSYVQAHNEQFF; clone size: -; D gene: -; J gene: TRBJ2-1; V gene: TRBV6-2/TRBV6-3
CDR3 DNA: TGCGCCAGCAGCCAAGATTTGCTAGCGGGAGAGACCGGGGAGCTGTTTTTT; CDR3 protein: CASSQDLLAGETGELFF; clone size: -; D gene: TRBD2; J gene: TRBJ2-2; V gene: TRBV4-3
CDR3 DNA: TGTGCCAGCAGCTTAAACGTAGCGGGAAGCACAGATACGCAGTATTTT; CDR3 protein: CASSLNVAGSTDTQYF; clone size: -; D gene: TRBD2; J gene: TRBJ2-3; V gene: TRBV7-3
CDR3 DNA: TGTGCCTGGAGTGCACAGGGTTACGGCGAGCAGTACTTC; CDR3 protein: CAWSAQGYGEQYF; clone size: -; D gene: -; J gene: TRBJ2-7; V gene: TRBV30